This T cell receptor beta chain was found in a study of early T cells in non-severe SARS-CoV-2 infection (dated by TCRdb to the early 2020s). As for the study more broadly: Because TCR sequencing was done on bulk RNA from unsorted whole blood, the alpha and beta chains could not be paired. The paper's findings and limits, for the study overall: VDJdb matching was skewed toward anti-spike CD8 responses and likely underestimated virus-specific expansions by missing private and CD4 specificities.

This clonotype has a count of ten or more. The antigen it recognizes is unknown. The input lacks base qualities; no much larger clone sits a single base away. Library prep was done by 5' RACE. The instrument given in TCRdb is NextSeq 500. In the TCR library protocol, unique molecular identifiers were attached to individual cDNA molecules to correct for PCR bias and sequencing error. Both TCR alpha and beta chains were sequenced, and tight co-correlation was observed between alpha and beta sequence abundances in each sample. In the source study's methods: Decombinator V4 was used to annotate the V gene, J gene and CDR3 of the TCR sequences. TCRs were defined as expanded if a significant change between any two time points was detected under a Poisson model with p below 0.0001. TCR abundances were normalised to the total number of TCRs sequenced per sample and were expressed as counts per million. MAIT TCRs were defined by TRAV1-2 paired with TRAJ12, TRAJ20 or TRAJ33, and iNKT TCRs by TRAV10 paired with TRAJ18. A search of VDJdb, accessed on 1 November 2021, was run for TCRs annotated to CMV, EBV and SARS-CoV-2, with TCRs annotated for multiple antigens excluded. TCRdb reworked the public reads: Q25 trimming with fastp, MiXCR clone assembly, productive beta chains retained. Every CDR3 protein is listed once, alongside the most common genes and DNA of its rows. TCRdb, not the authors, supplied the V and J calls. The sample table shows some 87,000 distinct CDR3 sequences, and 12% to 15% are seen once. The ten biggest clones cover under 1.5% of the sample.

Set within a cohort of healthcare workers in London, UK, this nested case-control study involved weekly PCR testing of nasopharyngeal swabs along with blood sampling. Healthcare workers were recruited between 23 and 31 March 2020, during the week of the UK lockdown, and were followed weekly for up to about 16 weeks. The CDR3, from cysteine to phenylalanine, totals 13 residues. The CDR3 DNA has 39 bases and is translated from base 1. Per the germline V gene, MNHEY is the CDR1 and SVGAGI is the CDR2. V drops 6 bases and J drops 3 bases, leaving 12 bases in between. This sequence uses TRBV6-5 and TRBJ2-7, with the identity of the D gene unclear. What was sequenced was whole blood. The receptor comes from an adult who was a healthcare worker with PCR-confirmed SARS-CoV-2 infection or an uninfected control (not recorded which). The CDR3 region has the sequence CASSPRGFYEQYF. The DNA sequence follows: TGTGCCAGCAGCCCCCGTGGATTCTACGAGCAGTACTTC.